The 23 T cell receptor beta chains below were found in one sample sequenced in a study of CD8+ T cells in alopecia areata. Sequencing used cDNA as its template, made by extracting RNA and reverse transcribing it. The data were produced by immunoSEQ multiplex PCR, yet TCRdb's version contains in-frame clones alone and is incomplete. In the table there are some 56,000 clones, about 96% of which are singletons. The material was CD8+ T cells sorted from blood, obtained at week 0. The receptors stem from a human donor with alopecia areata.

The J gene is TRBJ2-7, the V gene TRBV7-2; D call uncertain. The CDR3 has 13 amino acids. The V gene lost 0 bases and the J gene lost 5 bases, with 8 bases spanning the gap. Germline V CDR1 and CDR2: SGHTA, FQGNSA. The CDR3 sequence is CASSLAPADEQYF. The DNA of the CDR3 is TGTGCCAGCAGCTTAGCGCCGGCCGACGAGCAGTACTTC.

The chain couples TRBV12-5 to TRBJ2-1; 8 bases fit TRBD1. The germline V gene encodes CDR1 LGHNT and CDR2 FRNRAP. V lost 6 bases and J lost 8; bases outside the gene matches: 9. This CDR3 is built from 14 residues. The CDR3 spells CASGRDQGADEQFF. The CDR3 nucleotides are TGTGCTAGTGGCAGAGACCAGGGGGCGGATGAGCAGTTCTTC.

The chain combines TRBV6-5 with TRBJ2-5; D gene uncertain. V gave up 2 bases and J gave up 5 bases, with 3 bases separating them. CDR3 length: 11 amino acids. The germline V gene encodes CDR1 MNHEY and CDR2 SVGAGI. The CDR3 loop is CASSYGETQYF. CDR3 bases: TGTGCCAGCAGTTACGGGGAGACCCAGTACTTC.

Regarding this clone: At one of its ends the junction is not consistent with the germline gene, which may arise from a read error. The rearrangement uses TRBV7-7 and TRBJ2-5; no reliable D call. There are 14 residues in the CDR3. Germline V lookup: CDR1 SSHAT, CDR2 FNYEAQ (reference sequence). The CDR3 region has the DNA TGTGCTAGCAGCTTAGGGCCGGGCGAGGAGACCCAGTACTTC. It codes for CASSLGPGEETQYF.

Worth noting for this clone: Additional DNA sequences in this sample encode the identical CDR3. The V call is TRBV6-6, the J call TRBJ2-7; D is undetermined. Trimming stripped 5 bases from V and 2 bases from J, with 16 bases between. Germline V lookup: CDR1 MNHNY, CDR2 SVGAGI (reference sequence). The CDR3 length is 15 residues. CDR3 protein: CASSPSSYLTYEQYF. The CDR3 coding sequence is TGTGCCAGCAGTCCTAGTAGCTACCTCACCTACGAGCAGTACTTC.

Regarding this clone: The identical CDR3 is also encoded by other nucleotide sequences in the sample. CDR3 sequence: CASSVGGGTGELFF. CDR3 nucleotide sequence: TGTGCCAGCAGCGTAGGTGGGGGAACCGGGGAGCTGTTTTTT. V gene TRBV9 combines with J gene TRBJ2-2; either TRBD1 or TRBD2 may fit D (5 bases each). This CDR3 comprises 14 residues. Germline-derived CDR1 and CDR2 are SGDLS and YYNGEE. Trimming stripped 0 bases from V and 5 bases from J, with 8 bases between. The full variable domain, completed using reference TRBV9 and TRBJ2-2, is DSGVTQTPKHLITATGQRVTLRCSPRSGDLSVYWYQQSLDQGLQFLIQYYNGEERAKGNILERFSAQQFPDLHSELNLSSLELGDSALYFCASSVGGGTGELFFGEGSRLTVL.

The chain links TRBV6-1 to TRBJ2-7; 9 nucleotides match TRBD1. J gave up 2 bases and V 5 bases, and 7 bases lay outside the gene matches. CDR3 length: 15 amino acids. Germline V gene lookup returns CDR1 MNHNS and CDR2 SASEGT. CDR3 DNA: TGTGCCAGCAGTCAGCAAGACAGGGGGACCTACGAGCAGTACTTC. Protein product: CASSQQDRGTYEQYF.

This clone was detected only once. V gene TRBV4-2 combines with J gene TRBJ2-1; 8 nucleotides agree with TRBD1. Germline CDR1 is LGHNA and CDR2 is YNFKEQ. Germline trimming cut 0 bases from V and 6 bases from J; bases unmatched to any gene: 7. The CDR3 is 16 residues long. The CDR3 loop reads CASSQEFGQGSNEQFF. The CDR3 DNA reads TGTGCCAGCAGCCAAGAGTTCGGACAGGGAAGCAATGAGCAGTTCTTC.

The chain combines TRBV4-1 with TRBJ2-7, with D maybe TRBD1 (5 bases). Trimming took off 1 base at V and 5 bases at J, with 12 bases between the two ends. Germline V gene lookup returns CDR1 MGHRA and CDR2 YSYEKL. The CDR3 consists of 14 residues. The CDR3 loop reads CASSQVGRLNEQYF. The CDR3 region has the DNA TGCGCCAGCAGCCAAGTGGGGCGGTTGAACGAGCAGTACTTC.

The chain uses TRBV27 and TRBJ2-7; 8 bases fit TRBD1. Losses at the gene ends were 5 bases for V and 4 bases for J; bases not matched to a gene: 13. Germline CDR1 MNHEY, CDR2 SMNVEV (reference sequence). The CDR3 has 16 residues. Here the CDR3 reads CASSPSPTGVTYEQYF. In DNA form, the CDR3 reads TGTGCCAGCAGTCCCTCCCCGACAGGGGTTACGTACGAGCAGTACTTC.

This clone has a single count. J is TRBJ2-7 and V is TRBV6-6; TRBD1 agrees at 9 bases. The CDR3 contains 13 residues. J gave up 5 bases and V 4 bases, and 3 bases lay outside the gene matches. CDR1 and CDR2 from the germline V gene are MNHNY and SVGAGI (reference sequence). The CDR3 DNA follows: TGTGCCAGCAGTTTCTGGACAGGGGACGAGCAGTACTTC. Amino acid sequence: CASSFWTGDEQYF.

This chain joins TRBV2 and TRBJ2-3; TRBD2 is a possible D gene (5 bases). Trimming stripped 7 bases from V and 3 bases from J, with 14 bases between. The length of the CDR3 is 14 residues. Germline V gives CDR1 SNHLY, CDR2 FYNNEI. As DNA, the CDR3 is TGTGCCAGCATGTCGGGAATCGGGACAGATACGCAGTATTTT. The encoded protein is CASMSGIGTDTQYF. Full variable domain (rest looked up from reference TRBV2 and TRBJ2-3): EPEVTQTPSHQVTQMGQEVILRCVPISNHLYFYWYRQILGQKVEFLVSFYNNEISEKSEIFDDQFSVERPDGSNFTLKIRSTKLEDSAMYFCASMSGIGTDTQYFGPGTRLTVL.

The chain links TRBV29-1 to TRBJ2-3; maybe TRBD2 (6 bases). Trimming took 1 base from V and 6 from J, leaving 17 bases between them. This CDR3 contains 15 residues. The germline CDR1 and CDR2 sequences are SQVTM and ANQGSEA. The CDR3 spells CSVEGATWLADTQYF. CDR3 DNA sequence: TGCAGCGTTGAAGGGGCGACTTGGCTAGCGGATACGCAGTATTTT.

The chain employs TRBV19 and TRBJ2-1, with TRBD1 as a possible D gene (7 bases). The CDR3 has 13 amino acids. V was clipped by 3 bases and J by 8 bases, with 11 bases between them. The V gene's germline CDR1 is LNHDA and CDR2 SQIVND (reference sequence). The CDR3 region has the DNA TGTGCCAGTAGTATCAGGGGGGCGGATGAGCAGTTCTTC. Its translation: CASSIRGADEQFF.

The V and J genes are TRBV28 and TRBJ2-5; D unclear. V was cut by 5 bases and J by 2 bases, with 18 bases left in between. This CDR3 is built from 16 residues. Germline V gene lookup returns CDR1 MDHEN and CDR2 SYDVKM. The CDR3: CASSPPGQLEQETQYF. CDR3 DNA: TGTGCCAGCAGTCCCCCCGGGCAGTTAGAGCAAGAGACCCAGTACTTC.

This chain connects TRBV2 to TRBJ1-1; D remains unclear. The V end lost 0 bases, the J end lost 5 bases, and 13 bases lay between the germline ends. The CDR3 is made up of 15 amino acids. Germline values: CDR1 SNHLY, CDR2 FYNNEI. The CDR3 is CASSEARVGATEAFF. Here the CDR3 DNA reads TGTGCCAGCAGTGAAGCGCGGGTGGGCGCGACTGAAGCTTTCTTT.

The J gene is TRBJ2-7, the V gene TRBV2; D is ambiguous. Trimming took off 3 bases at V and 1 base at J, with 16 bases between the two ends. Germline lookup yields CDR1 SNHLY and CDR2 FYNNEI. The CDR3 is 16 amino acids. Written as DNA, the CDR3 is TGTGCCAGCAGTGACACCCTGGAGATGGTTTCCTACGAGCAGTACTTC. This codes for CASSDTLEMVSYEQYF.

About this clone: Sequence at one end of the junction differs from germline and may be a read error. The chain uses TRBV7-2 and TRBJ2-7; 7 bases are shared with TRBD2. Germline CDR1 and CDR2: SGHTA and FQGNSA. The CDR3 has 15 amino acids. The CDR3 is CASSVAGLGGYEQYF. DNA of the CDR3: TGTGCCAGCAGCGTAGCGGGCCTGGGCGGCTACGAGCAGTACTTC.

The V call is TRBV2, the J call TRBJ1-2; TRBD1 matches 8 bases. Germline V CDR1 and CDR2: SNHLY, FYNNEI. V shed 3 bases and J 3 bases; nucleotides not matched to a gene: 6. There are 15 residues in the CDR3. CDR3 region: CASSEWTGLHYGYTF. CDR3 DNA: TGTGCCAGCAGTGAGTGGACAGGGCTTCACTATGGCTACACCTTC.

The chain joins TRBV11-1 to TRBJ2-7; TRBD2 might be the D (5 bases). Trimming shortened V by 0 bases and J by 6 bases, and 15 bases separated the two germline ends. CDR3 length equals 15 residues. In germline, CDR1 is SGHAT, CDR2 FQDESV (reference sequence). The CDR3 nucleotides read TGTGCCAGCAGCTTAGCGCGAGGAGGCCTTCGCGAGCAGTACTTC. Translation gives CASSLARGGLREQYF.

Here the CDR3 DNA reads TGCGCCAGCAGATCTAGCGGGGCTTCCACAGATACGCAGTATTTT. Protein: CASRSSGASTDTQYF. V and J are TRBV5-1 and TRBJ2-3; 9 nucleotides agree with TRBD2. Germline CDR1 reads SGHRS; CDR2 reads YFSETQ. This CDR3 spans 15 amino acids. Trimming removed 5 bases from V and 2 bases from J; junction bases left unmatched: 6.

The rearrangement uses TRBV7-9 and TRBJ1-2; weak D call: TRBD1 (6 bases). CDR3 length: 16 amino acids. CDR1 and CDR2 from the germline V gene are SEHNR and FQNEAQ (reference sequence). The V gene lost 4 bases and the J gene lost 2 bases, with 17 bases spanning the gap. CDR3 sequence reads: CASSWVALDSNYGYTF. CDR3 nucleotides: TGTGCCAGCAGCTGGGTGGCCCTGGACAGCAACTATGGCTACACCTTC. The full variable domain, rest sourced from reference TRBV7-9 and TRBJ1-2, is DTGVSQNPRHKITKRGQNVTFRCDPISEHNRLYWYRQTLGQGPEFLTYFQNEAQLEKSRLLSDRFSAERPKGSFSTLEIQRTEQGDSAMYLCASSWVALDSNYGYTFGSGTRLTVV.

CDR3 sequence reads: CASSRLAGGPYNEQFF. The CDR3 coding sequence is TGTGCCAGCAGCCGACTAGCGGGGGGACCATACAATGAGCAGTTCTTC. This sequence joins TRBV7-9 and TRBJ2-1, with 13 bases lining up with TRBD2. The CDR3 contains 16 residues. Germline V gene data show CDR1 as SEHNR and CDR2 as FQNEAQ (reference sequence). V shed 5 bases and J 4 bases; nucleotides not matched to a gene: 5. The full variable domain, rest sourced from reference TRBV7-9 and TRBJ2-1, is DTGVSQNPRHKITKRGQNVTFRCDPISEHNRLYWYRQTLGQGPEFLTYFQNEAQLEKSRLLSDRFSAERPKGSFSTLEIQRTEQGDSAMYLCASSRLAGGPYNEQFFGPGTRLTVL.